This T cell receptor beta chain was recovered during a study of blood T cells in healthy people across ages. Trimming left V 1 base short and J 7 bases short, with 3 bases between. The germline V gene encodes CDR1 ENHRY and CDR2 SYGVKD. The CDR3 is made up of 11 amino acids. Sample-barcoded 5' priming and a J-beta primer mix drove a second PCR of roughly 6 to 12 cycles. From each sample, at least 2.5 million paired-end reads containing CDR3 were obtained. A single record per CDR3 protein comes from TCRdb applying MiXCR to the 5' RACE reads. The table shows 1.5 million to 2 million distinct CDR3 sequences, with roughly 30% occurring only once. This clonotype was seen many times.

Material for sequencing was blood. The chain links TRBV10-3 to TRBJ2-3; D unresolved. The origin of this receptor is a woman in her twenties or thirties in good health. The CDR3 DNA is TGTGCCATCAGTGAGTTGAATACGCAGTATTTT. It encodes CAISELNTQYF.